The T cell receptor (beta chain) under discussion was sequenced for a study of T cells in localized non-small cell lung cancer. This CDR3 spans 15 amino acids. Trimming removed 1 base from V and 6 bases from J; junction bases left unmatched: 3. Germline V CDR1 and CDR2: SEHNR, FQNEAQ (reference sequence). Study-wide results and caveats: The appearance of a median approximately 60 of the top 100 tumor clones was seen in adjacent lung.

About this clone: Its antigen is undetermined.

TCRdb's table, derived via immunoSEQ multiplex PCR, lists solely in-frame clones and lacks some. This sample has nearly 25,000 clones; about 93% occur once, and the top ten carry under 3%. The source material was peripheral blood, sampled before any cancer treatment. The rearrangement uses TRBV7-9 and TRBJ2-5, with 12 bases fitting TRBD1. The source is a woman aged 35-75 years with stage I lung adenocarcinoma. CDR3 nucleotides: TGTGCCAGCAGCTTAGGGGACAGGGGGCTGAAGACCCAGTACTTC. Translating gives CASSLGDRGLKTQYF.